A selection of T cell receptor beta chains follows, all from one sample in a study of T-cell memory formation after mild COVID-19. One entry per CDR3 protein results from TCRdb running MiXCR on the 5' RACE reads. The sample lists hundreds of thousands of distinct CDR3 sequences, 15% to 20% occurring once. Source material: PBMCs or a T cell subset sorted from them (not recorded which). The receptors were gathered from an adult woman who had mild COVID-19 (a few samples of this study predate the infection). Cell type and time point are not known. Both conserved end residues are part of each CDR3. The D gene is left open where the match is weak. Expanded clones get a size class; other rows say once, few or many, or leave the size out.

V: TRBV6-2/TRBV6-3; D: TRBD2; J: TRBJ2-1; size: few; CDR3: CASSSPLAGSYNEQFF; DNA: TGTGCCAGCAGTTCTCCCCTAGCGGGATCCTACAATGAGCAGTTCTTC
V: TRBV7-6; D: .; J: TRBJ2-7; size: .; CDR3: CASSPGTQASYEQYF; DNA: TGTGCCAGCAGTCCCGGGACCCAGGCCTCCTACGAGCAGTACTTC
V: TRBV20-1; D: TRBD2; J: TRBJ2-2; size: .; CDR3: CSASISGGATGELFF; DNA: TGCAGTGCTAGTATTTCGGGAGGTGCGACCGGGGAGCTGTTTTTT
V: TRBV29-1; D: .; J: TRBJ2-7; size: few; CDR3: CSVEDGRDEQYF; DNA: TGCAGCGTTGAAGACGGGCGAGACGAGCAGTACTTC
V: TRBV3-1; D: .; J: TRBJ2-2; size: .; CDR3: CASSPAGGVVNTGELFF; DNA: TGTGCCAGCAGCCCTGCCGGGGGAGTTGTGAACACCGGGGAGCTGTTTTTT
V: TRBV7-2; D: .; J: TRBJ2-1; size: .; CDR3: CASSLEAGLAYNEQFF; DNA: TGTGCCAGCAGCTTAGAGGCGGGATTAGCCTACAATGAGCAGTTCTTC
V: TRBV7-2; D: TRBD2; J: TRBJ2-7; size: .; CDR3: CASSPGLAGNEQYF; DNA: TGTGCCAGCAGCCCCGGACTAGCGGGAAACGAGCAGTACTTC
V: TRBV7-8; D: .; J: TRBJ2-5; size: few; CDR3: CASSLNPMGGSETQYF; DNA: TGTGCCAGCAGCTTGAATCCAATGGGGGGATCAGAGACCCAGTACTTC
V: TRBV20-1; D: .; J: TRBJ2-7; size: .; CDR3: CSARGAQGNPYEQYF; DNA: TGCAGTGCTAGGGGGGCCCAAGGGAACCCCTACGAGCAGTACTTC
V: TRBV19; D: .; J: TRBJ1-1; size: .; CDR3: CASSIGRGGTEAFF; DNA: TGTGCCAGTAGTATCGGGAGGGGAGGCACTGAAGCTTTCTTT
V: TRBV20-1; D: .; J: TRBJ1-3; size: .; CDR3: CSARESSRRGLGGNTIYF; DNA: TGCAGTGCTAGAGAGTCCTCCCGACGGGGGCTCGGTGGAAACACCATATATTTT
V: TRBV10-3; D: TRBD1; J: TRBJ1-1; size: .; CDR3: CATGTGVRYTEAFF; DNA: TGTGCCACCGGGACAGGGGTTCGGTACACTGAAGCTTTCTTT
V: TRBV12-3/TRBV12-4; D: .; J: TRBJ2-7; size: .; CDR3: CASSPRRDHEQYF; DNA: TGTGCCAGCAGCCCAAGGAGGGACCACGAGCAGTACTTC
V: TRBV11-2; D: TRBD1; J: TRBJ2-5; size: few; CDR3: CASSLGRGHETQYF; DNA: TGTGCCAGCAGCTTGGGCAGGGGGCATGAGACCCAGTACTTC
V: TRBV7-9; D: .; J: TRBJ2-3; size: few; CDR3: CASWRPPYARFTDTQYF; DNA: TGTGCCAGCTGGCGTCCGCCGTACGCGAGATTCACAGATACGCAGTATTTT
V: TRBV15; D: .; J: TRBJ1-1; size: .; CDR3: CATSKAGEAFF; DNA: TGTGCCACCAGCAAGGCCGGTGAAGCTTTCTTT
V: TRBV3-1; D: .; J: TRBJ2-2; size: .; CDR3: CASSQEWTTGELFF; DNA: TGTGCCAGCAGCCAAGAATGGACAACCGGGGAGCTGTTTTTT
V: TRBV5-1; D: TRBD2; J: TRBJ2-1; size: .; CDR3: CASSLAGRTSGKQFF; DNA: TGCGCCAGCAGCTTGGCCGGGAGGACTAGCGGGAAGCAGTTCTTC